The T cell receptor beta chain under discussion was sequenced for a study of regulatory T cells in long-lasting Graves disease. In building TCR beta libraries, iRepertoire HTBI primers were used together with Arm-PCR of CDR3 regions. Using its own MiXCR run on the multiplex PCR reads, TCRdb lists one record per CDR3 protein. Found here are roughly 500,000 distinct CDR3 sequences, less than 15% of them singletons; the top ten hold 8% to 10%. This clonotype has more than one count but fewer than ten. Documented time point: newly diagnosed GD, antithyroid drugs for less than 3 months. PBMC RNA served as the TCR library source. These data also featured in a second study, about T cells in Graves' hyperthyroidism and ophthalmopathy. This second study says: Model predictions of ophthalmopathy came a median roughly 6.7 months before onset.

The sequenced sample was peripheral blood mononuclear cells (PBMCs), obtained at new diagnosis, from a patient treated with antithyroid drugs. This TCR was recovered from a man aged 30-40 years with Graves disease.

CDR3 residues: CASSFFSGPSYEQYF. CDR3 DNA: TGTGCCAGCAGCTTTTTTAGCGGGCCGTCCTACGAGCAGTACTTC. The V gene is TRBV14, the J gene TRBJ2-7, with TRBD2 matching over 7 bases. CDR3 length: 15 residues. V lost 5 bases, J lost 1 base, and 8 bases stayed unmatched. Germline V lookup: CDR1 SGHDN, CDR2 FVKESK.